A selection of T cell receptor beta chains follows, all from one sample in a study of blood T cell repertoires in COVID-19. The data were produced by immunoSEQ multiplex PCR, yet TCRdb's version contains in-frame clones alone and is incomplete. Of fewer than 400,000 clones in the sample, around nine tenths were seen once. Sequenced input: peripheral blood. The source of these receptors is a human donor in a cohort sampled during active COVID-19. The CDR3 runs from the conserved cysteine through the conserved F or W. A D gene is named only where the DNA matches it firmly. Clone size appears in some rows only: once, few, many, or a class for an expanded clone.

TRBV7-9	17	-	TRBD2	TRBJ2-3	TGTGCCAGCAGCTCCCCCCCGGGGGGGCCGAACCCAGATACGCAGTATTTT	CASSSPPGGPNPDTQYF
TRBV5-1	14	-	TRBD2	TRBJ2-3	TGCGCCAGCAGCCCCGGGGGGGCAGGAGATACGCAGTATTTT	CASSPGGAGDTQYF
TRBV10-2	13	-	-	TRBJ1-6	TGCGCCAGCGGGGGGTTTATTAATTCACCCCTCCACTTT	CASGGFINSPLHF
TRBV9	14	once	-	TRBJ1-6	TGTGCCAGCAGCGTAGGGCAGGGTTTCTCACCCCTCCACTTT	CASSVGQGFSPLHF
TRBV18	13	many	-	TRBJ1-2	TGTGCCAGCTCACCAACAGGGACGGGGGGCTACACCTTC	CASSPTGTGGYTF
TRBV11-1	13	-	-	TRBJ2-5	TGTGCCAGCAGCTTGATAGACCAAGAGACCCAGTACTTC	CASSLIDQETQYF
TRBV20-1	11	-	-	TRBJ2-7	TGCAGTGCTAGAGATCTGTACGAGCAGTACTTC	CSARDLYEQYF
TRBV12-3/TRBV12-4	13	-	TRBD1	TRBJ2-1	TGTGCCAGCAGTTACGACAGGGGGCTTGAGCAGTTCTTC	CASSYDRGLEQFF
TRBV7-3	15	-	-	TRBJ2-3	TGTGCCAGCAGCTTAGGGGGCATGGACACAGATACGCAGTATTTT	CASSLGGMDTDTQYF
TRBV9	17	once	TRBD1	TRBJ1-3	TGTGCCAGCAGCGCCAGACCGGGACAGATCTCTGGAAACACCATATATTTT	CASSARPGQISGNTIYF
TRBV6-5	13	-	TRBD1	TRBJ2-3	TGTGCCAGTTTAGAGGGGGCTGGAGATACGCAGTATTTT	CASLEGAGDTQYF
TRBV10-1	16	-	-	TRBJ2-7	TGCGCCAGCAGCCGATTCCGGGACAAGGATGACCACGAGCAGTACTTC	CASSRFRDKDDHEQYF
TRBV3-1/TRBV3-2	13	-	-	TRBJ2-7	TGTGCCAGCAGCCAAGATCACTTAAGCGAGCAGTACTTC	CASSQDHLSEQYF
TRBV11-2	15	-	-	TRBJ1-1	TGTGCCAGCAGCTTAGGGGGGGGATTTCTAGCTGAAGCTTTCTTT	CASSLGGGFLAEAFF
TRBV12-3/TRBV12-4	13	-	TRBD2	TRBJ2-7	TGTGCCAGCAGTCCTAGCGGCTACTACGAGCAGTACTTC	CASSPSGYYEQYF
TRBV5-6	13	-	-	TRBJ2-7	TGTGCCAGCAGCCCTCAGGGAGGCTACGAGCAGTACTTC	CASSPQGGYEQYF
TRBV28	13	-	-	TRBJ1-1	TGTGCCAGCAGTTTACAGTACAGGACTGAAGCTTTCTTT	CASSLQYRTEAFF
TRBV28	15	-	TRBD1	TRBJ2-7	TGTGCCAGCAGTTTCCCCCCCGGGACAGGGATCGAGCAGTACTTC	CASSFPPGTGIEQYF
TRBV18	18	-	TRBD2	TRBJ2-5	TGTGCCAGCTCACGGGTAGCGGGGGCGCAGACCTCGCGGGAGACCCAGTACTTC	CASSRVAGAQTSRETQYF
TRBV5-5	19	-	TRBD1	TRBJ1-1	TGTGCCAGCACCTTAGGGGGGACATGGGGACAGGGGACGAACACTGAAGCTTTCTTT	CASTLGGTWGQGTNTEAFF
TRBV4-1	14	-	-	TRBJ2-7	TGCGCCAGCAGCCAAGATCCACCGAGGAGGGAGCAGTACTTC	CASSQDPPRREQYF
TRBV3-1/TRBV3-2	17	-	TRBD1	TRBJ2-1	TGTGCCAGCAGCCAAGACTGGCGGGACAGGGCCTACAATGAGCAGTTCTTC	CASSQDWRDRAYNEQFF
TRBV5-6	14	-	TRBD2	TRBJ2-1	TGTGCCAGCAGCTTGGGGCTAGCGGACAATGAGCAGTTCTTC	CASSLGLADNEQFF
TRBV10-3	14	-	-	TRBJ2-3	TGTGCCATCAGTGAACTTTCAAACACAGATACGCAGTATTTT	CAISELSNTDTQYF
TRBV6-1	16	-	-	TRBJ1-2	TGTGCCAGCAGTGACCCATTTGGGCAGGGATCCTATGGCTACACCTTC	CASSDPFGQGSYGYTF
TRBV25-1	14	few	TRBD1	TRBJ2-1	TGTGCCAGCAGTAAGGGACAGGGTATGAATGAGCAGTTCTTC	CASSKGQGMNEQFF
TRBV4-2	15	-	TRBD2	TRBJ2-3	TGTGCCAGCAGCCAAGTTTGGGAGGGGACAGATACGCAGTATTTT	CASSQVWEGTDTQYF
TRBV5-6	15	-	TRBD1	TRBJ1-2	TGTGCCAGCAGCCTTCCTCCCGGGACAGGGGATGGCTACACCTTC	CASSLPPGTGDGYTF
TRBV24-1	15	-	TRBD1	TRBJ2-1	TGTGCCACCAGTGATTCCCGGACAGGAGTGAGTGAGCAGTTCTTC	CATSDSRTGVSEQFF
TRBV5-4	17	-	-	TRBJ2-5	TGTGCCAGCAGCCCTGCCCCGGGGGGCGGAAGGCAAGAGACCCAGTACTTC	CASSPAPGGGRQETQYF
TRBV28	15	-	TRBD1	TRBJ2-1	TGTGCCAGCAACTTACAGGGGGCGCAGTCGAATGAGCAGTTCTTC	CASNLQGAQSNEQFF
TRBV30	14	few	-	TRBJ2-5	TGTGCCTGGAGTGCAGCGGGTGTTGAAGGGACCCAGTACTTC	CAWSAAGVEGTQYF
TRBV19	14	-	-	TRBJ1-4	TGTGCCAGTAGTCTGGGGCGCGAGCTTGGAAAACTGTTTTTT	CASSLGRELGKLFF
TRBV19	13	many	-	TRBJ1-1	TGTGCCAGTAGTATAGGAGGGAACACTGAAGCTTTCTTT	CASSIGGNTEAFF
TRBV10-3	13	-	-	TRBJ2-1	TGTGCCAGCGCGGACAACCCTCGCAATGAGCAGTTCTTC	CASADNPRNEQFF
TRBV4-1	14	-	TRBD2	TRBJ2-3	TGCGCCAGCAGCCCCGGACTAGAAATAGATACGCAGTATTTT	CASSPGLEIDTQYF
TRBV30	14	-	-	TRBJ1-2	TGTGCCTGGACCCTCCCAGGCAGGGCCTATGGCTACACCTTC	CAWTLPGRAYGYTF
TRBV4-1	15	-	-	TRBJ1-2	TGCGCCAGCGCAAGCCCCAGACAGCCTCGCTATGGCTACACCTTC	CASASPRQPRYGYTF
TRBV29-1	12	-	-	TRBJ2-3	TGCAGCGTTGTCAGGGGCACAGATACGCAGTATTTT	CSVVRGTDTQYF
TRBV3-1/TRBV3-2	14	-	-	TRBJ1-2	TGTGCCAGCAGCCAAGAGGGGGCTTACTATGGCTACACCTTC	CASSQEGAYYGYTF
TRBV6-5	15	many	TRBD2	TRBJ2-2	TGTGCCAGCACCTCGAGCGGGGGAGATGGCGGGGAGCTGTTTTTT	CASTSSGGDGGELFF
TRBV3-1/TRBV3-2	14	-	-	TRBJ2-3	TGTGCCAGCAGCCAACTCCCTAGCACAGATACGCAGTATTTT	CASSQLPSTDTQYF
TRBV28	12	-	-	TRBJ1-1	TGTGCCAGCTCAGGTGGGAACACTGAAGCTTTCTTT	CASSGGNTEAFF
TRBV9	16	-	-	TRBJ1-1	TGTGCCAGCAGCGTAGCAGCGGGGGTCGCGAACACTGAAGCTTTCTTT	CASSVAAGVANTEAFF
TRBV2	15	-	-	TRBJ1-4	TGTGCCAGCAGTGTCTATGGCGGCCGCTTAGGAGAACTGTTTTTT	CASSVYGGRLGELFF
TRBV7-8	14	-	-	TRBJ1-3	TGTGCCAGCAGCCGGGCCATCTCTGGAAACACCATATATTTT	CASSRAISGNTIYF
TRBV3-1/TRBV3-2	16	many	TRBD2	TRBJ2-3	TGTGCCAGCAGCCAAGATCTGGCGGGGGGCACAGATACGCAGTATTTT	CASSQDLAGGTDTQYF
TRBV2	13	-	-	TRBJ1-4	TGTGCCAGCAAGGGGGTCTATAATGAAAAACTGTTTTTT	CASKGVYNEKLFF
TRBV10-3	16	-	TRBD1	TRBJ2-7	TGTGCCATCAGTGAAACCGGGACAGAGAACACCTACGAGCAGTACTTC	CAISETGTENTYEQYF
TRBV7-9	13	-	-	TRBJ1-1	TGTGCCAGCAGCCCCGGACAGTACACTGAAGCTTTCTTT	CASSPGQYTEAFF
TRBV6-1	14	-	-	TRBJ1-2	TGTGCCAGCAGTGAACCTGAGGGTTTTAATGGCTACACCTTC	CASSEPEGFNGYTF
TRBV2	15	-	-	TRBJ1-5	TGTGCCAGCAGTGAATCCCTGACAGGCAATCAGCCCCAGCATTTT	CASSESLTGNQPQHF
TRBV5-5	12	-	-	TRBJ2-5	TGTGCCAGCAGCGACAGGCAAGAGACCCAGTACTTC	CASSDRQETQYF
TRBV19	14	-	TRBD1	TRBJ1-2	TGTGCCAGTAGTATGGTGGCAGGGGGTTATGGCTACACCTTC	CASSMVAGGYGYTF
TRBV12-3/TRBV12-4	13	-	-	TRBJ1-1	TGTGCCAGCAGTTTAAAGACTTACACTGAAGCTTTCTTT	CASSLKTYTEAFF
TRBV12-3/TRBV12-4	13	-	-	TRBJ1-1	TGTGCCAGCAGTTCTCAGGGGAACACTGAAGCTTTCTTT	CASSSQGNTEAFF
TRBV7-9	15	-	TRBD2	TRBJ2-3	TGTGCCAGCGCTCTAGCGGGAGGGGGAACAGATACGCAGTATTTT	CASALAGGGTDTQYF
TRBV19	16	-	TRBD1	TRBJ1-4	TGTGCCAGTAGAAGGAAGCCCGGGACAGGGAATGAAAAACTGTTTTTT	CASRRKPGTGNEKLFF
TRBV5-1	15	-	TRBD1	TRBJ2-2	TGCGCCAGCAGCTCCAGACAGGGGAACACCGGGGAGCTGTTTTTT	CASSSRQGNTGELFF
TRBV27	14	-	TRBD1	TRBJ2-1	TGTGCCAGCAGCCCCGTGACAGGGGTAAATGAGCAGTTCTTC	CASSPVTGVNEQFF